The 25 T cell receptor beta chains below all came from one sample that was sequenced in a study of graft-versus-host responses after intestinal transplantation. The antigens for these receptors are not known. The assay was immunoSEQ multiplex PCR, and TCRdb's table has in-frame clones only and misses some. This table holds about 97,000 clones, 75% to 95% found once. The source material was unstimulated CD4+ T cells sorted from spleen or lymph node cells, sampled before transplant. All receptors derive from a human donor who was the organ donor for an intestinal transplant.

This clone was counted between two and nine times. This chain connects TRBV30 to TRBJ1-5; unclear D gene. Germline lookup yields CDR1 GTSNPN and CDR2 SVGIG (reference sequence). The CDR3 has 13 residues. Trimming removed 3 bases from V and 7 bases from J, with 13 bases in between. In DNA form, the CDR3 reads TGTGCCTGGAGCCCGGGGTTCTGGCAGCCCCAGCATTTT. Translation: CAWSPGFWQPQHF. Supplemented by reference TRBV30 and TRBJ1-5, the full variable domain reads SQTIHQWPATLVQPVGSPLSLECTVEGTSNPNLYWYRQAAGRGLQLLFYSVGIGQISSEVPQNLSASRPQDRQFILSSKKLLLSDSGFYLCAWSPGFWQPQHFGDGTRLSIL.

The chain uses TRBV4-1 and TRBJ1-1, with D unclear. Germline CDR1 is MGHRA and CDR2 is YSYEKL. V gave up 1 base and J gave up 7 bases, with 10 bases separating them. The CDR3 is 13 amino acids. Written as DNA, the CDR3 is TGCGCCAGCAGCCAAGCCCCCTCGTATGAAGCTTTCTTT. This codes for CASSQAPSYEAFF.

This rearrangement joins TRBV5-1 to TRBJ2-1, with 7 bases identical to TRBD1. The CDR3 is 13 amino acids. Germline V gives CDR1 SGHRS, CDR2 YFSETQ. V shed 0 bases and J 8 bases; nucleotides not matched to a gene: 2. CDR3 sequence (DNA): TGCGCCAGCAGCTTGGCCCAGGGGGATGAGCAGTTCTTC. Its translation: CASSLAQGDEQFF.

The V and J genes are TRBV5-4 and TRBJ2-5; 12 nucleotides match TRBD2. Germline CDR1 is SGHNT and CDR2 is YYREEE (reference sequence). Unmatched junction bases numbered 1, after V lost 1 base and J lost 3 bases. The CDR3 spans 15 residues. The CDR3 DNA is TGTGCCAGCAGCTTGACTAGCGGGGGGAAAGAGACCCAGTACTTC. Its protein product is CASSLTSGGKETQYF.

The chain joins TRBV9 to TRBJ2-7, with D perhaps TRBD2 (5 bases). V was shortened by 0 bases and J by 2 bases, with 9 bases between the two germline ends. CDR1 SGDLS and CDR2 YYNGEE come from the germline V gene. This CDR3 spans 14 amino acids. The CDR3 reads CASSVGGQAYEQYF. DNA for the CDR3: TGTGCCAGCAGCGTAGGAGGGCAGGCCTACGAGCAGTACTTC.

V is TRBV6-1 and J is TRBJ2-3, with 7 positions matching TRBD2. This CDR3 region has 15 residues. The ends lost 4 bases at V and 1 base at J; junction bases unmatched: 5. From germline, CDR1 is MNHNS and CDR2 SASEGT. The CDR3 nucleotides read TGTGCCAGCAGTGGAGCTAGCGGTGGCACAGATACGCAGTATTTT. Translation: CASSGASGGTDTQYF.

The rearrangement links TRBV5-1 to TRBJ2-3; D may be TRBD2 (5 bases). Trimming left V 0 bases short and J 3 bases short, with 5 bases between. Germline lookup yields CDR1 SGHRS and CDR2 YFSETQ. CDR3 length: 13 residues. The chain's CDR3 is CASSLGLTDTQYF. The CDR3 DNA follows: TGCGCCAGCAGCTTGGGACTAACAGATACGCAGTATTTT.

The CDR3, as DNA: TGTGCCAGCAGCCTCGCTCAGGGCGCTAATGAAAAACTGTTTTTT. This sequence encodes CASSLAQGANEKLFF. The chain is built from TRBV4-2 and TRBJ1-4, with D possibly being TRBD1 (5 bases). V lost 4 bases and J 3 bases, leaving 12 bases between the germline ends. The germline gives CDR1 LGHNA, CDR2 YNFKEQ. This CDR3 spans 15 amino acids.

V usage is TRBV5-1 and J usage is TRBJ2-2; perhaps TRBD1 as D (5 bases). Deletions cut 1 base from V and 8 bases from J, with 9 bases between. The CDR3 extends over 13 amino acids. The germline V gene encodes CDR1 SGHRS and CDR2 YFSETQ. CDR3 in amino acids: CASSLTGGGELFF. The DNA for the CDR3 is TGCGCCAGCAGCTTGACAGGCGGTGGGGAGCTGTTTTTT.

The chain joins TRBV7-8 to TRBJ1-2; no firm D call. The length of the CDR3 is 14 residues. The V end lost 0 bases, the J end lost 4 bases, and 9 bases lay between the germline ends. The germline CDR1 and CDR2 sequences are SGHVS and FQNEAQ. In DNA, the CDR3 is TGTGCCAGCAGCTTAGCGGCCCGGAGCTATGGCTACACCTTC. Protein: CASSLAARSYGYTF.

In its sample, this clone was seen once. The chain recombines TRBV7-3 with TRBJ2-3; TRBD2 matches 9 bases. The J segment lost 9 bases and the V segment lost 2 bases, leaving 6 bases of the junction unmatched. Germline V CDR1 and CDR2: SGHTA, FQGTGA. The CDR3 totals 14 residues. CDR3 amino acids: CASSLAGGQGTQYF. As DNA, the CDR3 is TGTGCCAGCAGCTTAGCGGGGGGGCAGGGGACGCAGTATTTT.

The CDR3 DNA is TGTGCCAGCAGTTACCTTGGACAGCTGAACACTGAAGCTTTCTTT. Amino acid sequence: CASSYLGQLNTEAFF. The chain couples TRBV6-5 to TRBJ1-1; D might be TRBD1 (6 bases). V shed 2 bases and J shed 0 bases, with 10 bases lying between them. Germline V gene data show CDR1 as MNHEY and CDR2 as SVGAGI. This CDR3 is built from 15 residues.

The chain uses TRBV6-1 and TRBJ1-5; 8 bases are shared with TRBD1. After removal of 5 bases from V and 7 bases from J, the junction contained 4 bases not matched to a gene. There are 13 residues in the CDR3. CDR1 MNHNS and CDR2 SASEGT come from the germline V gene. The CDR3: CASSTTGDQPQHF. CDR3 DNA sequence: TGTGCCAGCAGTACGACAGGGGACCAGCCCCAGCATTTT.

The chain uses TRBV5-1 and TRBJ1-1, with D hard to call. The V end was cut by 4 bases, the J end by 0 bases, with 10 bases between. Looked up from germline, CDR1 is SGHRS and CDR2 is YFSETQ. The CDR3 spans 14 residues. The CDR3 reads CASSEGKMNTEAFF. DNA of the CDR3: TGCGCCAGCAGCGAGGGCAAGATGAACACTGAAGCTTTCTTT.

This chain joins TRBV2 and TRBJ2-2; 7 bases line up with TRBD1. CDR3 length equals 14 residues. CDR1 is SNHLY, CDR2 FYNNEI, per germline. With 4 bases clipped from V and 4 bases from J, the junction kept 3 bases outside the gene matches. The CDR3 spells CASSGSGGTGELFF. CDR3 coding DNA: TGTGCCAGCAGTGGTTCAGGGGGCACCGGGGAGCTGTTTTTT.

The chain couples TRBV28 to TRBJ1-5; D gene ambiguous. The CDR3 runs to 15 residues. Germline values: CDR1 MDHEN, CDR2 SYDVKM. The germline V and J ends were trimmed by 2 bases and 11 bases, with 19 bases remaining between them. The CDR3 loop is CASSLTTSQVSSQHF. Here the CDR3 DNA reads TGTGCCAGCAGTTTAACGACCAGCCAGGTCAGTTCCCAGCATTTT.

The CDR3 DNA sequence: TGTGCCAGCTCCCGACAGGAGAGATACGAGCAGTACTTC. Translating it yields CASSRQERYEQYF. V is TRBV18 and J is TRBJ2-7; weak D call: TRBD1 (6 bases). Germline V gives CDR1 KGHSH, CDR2 LQKENI. The CDR3 loop spans 13 amino acids. Trimming took 6 bases from V and 4 from J, leaving 13 bases between them.

This chain links TRBV7-2 with TRBJ1-1, with 9 bases matching TRBD1. V shed 5 bases and J 7 bases; nucleotides not matched to a gene: 8. The CDR3 extends over 14 amino acids. Germline values: CDR1 SGHTA, CDR2 FQGNSA. Here the CDR3 DNA reads TGTGCCAGCAGCCTCGGGACAGGGTACAGTGAAGCTTTCTTT. Amino acids: CASSLGTGYSEAFF.

The V and J genes are TRBV20-1 and TRBJ2-7; D remains unclear. Germline values: CDR1 DFQATT, CDR2 SNEGSKA (reference sequence). Trimming took 0 bases from V and 6 from J, leaving 6 bases between them. The CDR3 is made up of 11 amino acids. The CDR3: CSARDYAEQYF. CDR3 coding DNA: TGCAGTGCTAGAGACTATGCCGAGCAGTACTTC.

The CDR3, as DNA: TGTGCCAGCAGACGACAGGGGGGGGAGCTGTTTTTT. It yields the protein CASRRQGGELFF. The V gene is TRBV28, the J gene TRBJ2-2; 8 positions match TRBD1. CDR1 MDHEN and CDR2 SYDVKM come from the germline V gene. The CDR3 spans 12 residues. V lost 6 bases and J lost 8; bases outside the gene matches: 2.

The chain employs TRBV29-1 and TRBJ1-2; D gene uncertain. V dropped 3 bases and J dropped 9 bases, with 11 bases sitting between them. The germline gives CDR1 SQVTM, CDR2 ANQGSEA. This CDR3 is 11 amino acids long. CDR3 sequence reads: CSVDTGFRYTF. In DNA, the CDR3 is TGCAGCGTTGATACGGGTTTTCGCTACACCTTC.

The genes are TRBV6-5 and TRBJ2-6; no reliable D call. Germline loops: CDR1 MNHEY, CDR2 SVGAGI. Trimming cost V 0 bases and J 0 bases, with 3 bases left between them. This CDR3 has 15 residues. As DNA, the CDR3 is TGTGCCAGCAGTTACTCCTCCTCTGGGGCCAACGTCCTGACTTTC. This codes for CASSYSSSGANVLTF.

This clone appeared a single time. The rearrangement joins TRBV15 to TRBJ1-6; 7 positions match TRBD1. This CDR3 has 15 amino acids. After removal of 0 bases from V and 7 bases from J, the junction contained 3 bases not matched to a gene. The V gene's germline CDR1 is LNHNV and CDR2 YYDKDF (reference sequence). CDR3 in amino acids: CATSREQGGNSPLHF. CDR3 DNA sequence: TGTGCCACCAGCAGAGAGCAGGGGGGCAATTCACCCCTCCACTTT.

CDR3 sequence reads: CASAFGPNYGYTF. The CDR3 nucleotides read TGTGCCAGCGCCTTCGGTCCCAACTATGGCTACACCTTC. The chain links TRBV27 to TRBJ1-2; D unresolved. V lost 8 bases and J 2 bases, leaving 12 bases between the germline ends. CDR3 length: 13 residues. Germline V gene lookup returns CDR1 MNHEY and CDR2 SMNVEV (reference sequence).

The rearrangement uses TRBV2 and TRBJ1-5; the D gene is possibly TRBD1 (6 bases). The CDR3 length is 15 residues. V gave up 7 bases and J gave up 7 bases, with 20 bases separating them. Germline CDR1 reads SNHLY; CDR2 reads FYNNEI. The CDR3 spells CASNPTGTPDQPQHF. The CDR3 DNA reads as TGTGCCAGCAACCCCACCGGGACACCCGACCAGCCCCAGCATTTT.